These 19 T cell receptor beta chains originate from one sample sequenced in a study of Graves' ophthalmopathy and Graves' hyperthyroidism. TCR beta CDR3 amplification used RNA transcripts. HTBI primers primed a first-round RT-PCR, and a second-round multiplex PCR followed. MiXCR was run by TCRdb on the multiplex PCR reads, yielding one entry per CDR3 protein. Among 500,000 to 700,000 distinct CDR3 sequences listed, roughly 40% were seen once. Source material: peripheral blood or thyroid tissue (not recorded which). All receptors derive from an adult man with Graves' hyperthyroidism.

The chain joins TRBV7-2 to TRBJ2-7; 10 bases line up with TRBD1. CDR1 SGHTA and CDR2 FQGNSA come from the germline V gene. CDR3 length: 15 amino acids. V was pared by 5 bases and J by 7 bases, with 11 bases of the junction left unmatched. Here the CDR3 reads CASSPGQGPFFEQYF. As DNA, the CDR3 is TGTGCCAGCAGCCCGGGACAGGGGCCCTTCTTTGAGCAGTACTTC. Full variable domain (rest looked up from reference TRBV7-2 and TRBJ2-7): GAGVSQSPSNKVTEKGKDVELRCDPISGHTALYWYRQSLGQGLEFLIYFQGNSAPDKSGLPSDRFSAERTGGSVSTLTIQRTQQEDSAVYLCASSPGQGPFFEQYFGPGTRLTVT.

The rearrangement uses TRBV14 and TRBJ2-5, with 12 bases aligning to TRBD2. This CDR3 is 14 amino acids long. The germline V gene encodes CDR1 SGHDN and CDR2 FVKESK. J lost 9 bases, V lost 1 base, and 3 bases had no gene match. The CDR3, as DNA: TGTGCCAGCAGCCAAGGACTAGCGGGAGATGCCCAGTACTTC. Its translation is CASSQGLAGDAQYF.

This clonotype was seen repeatedly, ten times or more. The CDR3 loop reads CATRDSNPNQPQHF. In DNA, the CDR3 is TGTGCCACCAGGGACAGTAACCCCAATCAGCCCCAGCATTTT. The chain recombines TRBV24-1 with TRBJ1-5; a possible D gene is TRBD1 (6 bases). This CDR3 comprises 14 residues. Trimming cost V 7 bases and J 3 bases, with 12 bases left between them. The V gene's germline CDR1 is KGHDR and CDR2 SFDVKD.

This clonotype was counted at least ten times. V usage is TRBV20-1 and J usage is TRBJ1-2; D is unresolved. Trimming shortened V by 0 bases and J by 3 bases, and 14 bases separated the two germline ends. This CDR3 contains 15 residues. The germline gives CDR1 DFQATT, CDR2 SNEGSKA (reference sequence). The CDR3 loop is CSARDLGSLDYGYTF. The DNA for the CDR3 is TGCAGTGCTAGAGATCTCGGGAGCCTGGACTATGGCTACACCTTC.

This clonotype was observed once. The chain links TRBV20-1 to TRBJ1-2; 9 bases map to TRBD1. The J segment lost 4 bases and the V segment lost 6 bases, leaving 12 bases of the junction unmatched. Germline V gene data show CDR1 as DFQATT and CDR2 as SNEGSKA (reference sequence). The CDR3 is made up of 15 amino acids. Here the CDR3 DNA reads TGCAGTGCCCCCCCCGTCGGGACAGGGATCTATGGCTACACCTTC. Translated, it gives CSAPPVGTGIYGYTF.

The chain has TRBV29-1 and TRBJ1-2, with 7 bases that match TRBD1. The CDR3 is 14 amino acids. The V and J ends lost 5 bases and 0 bases, in that order; junction bases with no gene match: 6. The germline V gene encodes CDR1 SQVTM and CDR2 ANQGSEA. The CDR3 DNA reads as TGCAGCGTTCCCGGGACAGACACTAACTATGGCTACACCTTC. Translating gives CSVPGTDTNYGYTF.

The chain combines TRBV12-3 or TRBV12-4 with TRBJ2-2; 7 bases fit TRBD2. Germline trimming cut 6 bases from V and 8 bases from J; bases unmatched to any gene: 0. The CDR3 totals 11 residues. The CDR3 is CASRLAGELFF. The CDR3 nucleotides are TGTGCCAGCAGACTAGCGGGGGAGCTGTTTTTT.

Regarding this clonotype: Possible read error: a much larger clone is one base away. This rearrangement joins TRBV11-1 to TRBJ1-2; D gene ambiguous. The CDR3 is made up of 18 amino acids. Germline V gene data show CDR1 as SGHAT and CDR2 as FQDESV (reference sequence). CDR3 region: CASSLLTTEKDVNYGCTF. The CDR3 DNA sequence: TGTGCCAGCAGCTTATTGACTACAGAGAAAGATGTGAACTATGGCTGCACCTTC. The full variable domain, rest sourced from reference TRBV11-1 and TRBJ1-2, is EAEVAQSPRYKITEKSQAVAFWCDPISGHATLYWYRQILGQGPELLVQFQDESVVDDSQLPKDRFSAERLKGVDSTLKIQPAELGDSAMYLCASSLLTTEKDVNYGCTFGSGTRLTVV.

Concerning this clonotype itself: One end of the junction does not line up with germline, which may come from a read error. The chain uses TRBV5-4 and TRBJ1-4; 10 positions agree with TRBD1. The CDR3 covers 15 residues. Per the germline V gene, CDR1 is SGHNT and CDR2 is YYREEE (reference sequence). CDR3 in DNA: TGTGCCAGCAGCGCTGGGACAGGGGATGATGAAAAACTGTCTTTT. Amino acids: CASSAGTGDDEKLSF.

The J gene is TRBJ2-5, the V gene TRBV5-4; TRBD2 matches 11 bases. V gave up 2 bases and J gave up 1 base; unmatched junction bases: 4. The CDR3 is 16 residues long. Per germline, CDR1 SGHNT and CDR2 YYREEE (reference sequence). The CDR3 DNA is TGTGCCAGCAGCTTTCCGACTAGCGGGATCCAAGAGACCCAGTACTTC. It translates to CASSFPTSGIQETQYF.

The chain joins TRBV20-1 to TRBJ1-2, with 8 bases matching TRBD1. The germline gives CDR1 DFQATT, CDR2 SNEGSKA (reference sequence). V dropped 4 bases and J dropped 6; count of bases not matched to a gene: 10. The CDR3 is 14 residues long. Written as DNA, the CDR3 is TGCAGTGCTAATAGGGGACAGGAAATGGATGGCTACACCTTC. Its translation is CSANRGQEMDGYTF.

The gene calls are TRBV7-2 and TRBJ1-5; weak D call: TRBD1 (6 bases). Germline assignment: CDR1 SGHTA and CDR2 FQGNSA. Trimming removed 6 bases from V and 16 bases from J, with 16 bases in between. The CDR3 contains 11 residues. The DNA of the CDR3 is TGTGCCAGCAGTCCTGGGGGGGCATGTCATTTT. Its protein product is CASSPGGACHF.

This chain uses TRBV7-2 with TRBJ2-1, with 10 bases identical to TRBD2. Germline V gives CDR1 SGHTA, CDR2 FQGNSA. Losses at the gene ends were 3 bases for V and 7 bases for J; bases not matched to a gene: 6. The CDR3 consists of 15 residues. CDR3: CASSLGPGLANEQFF. The CDR3 coding sequence is TGTGCCAGCAGCTTGGGGCCGGGACTAGCGAATGAGCAGTTCTTC.

Notes on this clonotype: One end of the junction varies from germline; a read error may be responsible. V gene TRBV7-9 combines with J gene TRBJ2-5; 8 bases align to TRBD2. The V gene's germline CDR1 is SEHNR and CDR2 FQNEAQ (reference sequence). This CDR3 has 12 amino acids. As DNA, the CDR3 is TGTGCCAGCAGCTCGTACAGCGGGAGACCGTTCTTC. The encoded protein is CASSSYSGRPFF. Filled out from reference TRBV7-9 and TRBJ2-5, the complete variable domain reads DTGVSQNPRHKITKRGQNVTFRCDPISEHNRLYWYRQTLGQGPEFLTYFQNEAQLEKSRLLSDRFSAERPKGSFSTLEIQRTEQGDSAMYLCASSSYSGRPFFGPGTRLLVL.

V gene TRBV7-8 combines with J gene TRBJ1-2, with D possibly being TRBD1 (5 bases). This CDR3 spans 16 amino acids. Deletions cut 4 bases from V and 2 bases from J, with 17 bases between. The germline gives CDR1 SGHVS, CDR2 FQNEAQ. The CDR3 DNA is TGTGCCAGCAGCTCCCCGGGACTCCCACCCAACTATGGCTACACCTTC. Amino acid sequence: CASSSPGLPPNYGYTF.

In this sample, this clonotype turned up a few times. This chain links TRBV19 with TRBJ2-2, with 8 nucleotides matching TRBD1. This CDR3 region has 14 residues. Germline-derived CDR1 and CDR2 are LNHDA and SQIVND (reference sequence). The V gene end was trimmed by 7 bases and the J gene end by 0 bases; junction bases not matched to a gene: 1. Here the CDR3 reads CASMDRANTGELFF. CDR3 nucleotides: TGTGCCAGTATGGACAGGGCGAACACCGGGGAGCTGTTTTTT.

In the case of this clonotype: Possible read error: a much larger clone is one base away. J is TRBJ2-7 and V is TRBV6-1, with D perhaps TRBD2 (6 bases). Germline V gene lookup returns CDR1 MNHNS and CDR2 SASEGT. The CDR3 has 16 residues. Trimming took 5 bases from V and 0 from J, leaving 17 bases between them. CDR3 region: CASSYPFGSNSYEQYF. CDR3 sequence (DNA): TGTGCCAGCAGTTACCCTTTCGGGAGCAACTCCTACGAGCAGTACTTC.

This clonotype was found many times. The chain has TRBV29-1 and TRBJ2-7; 10 bases fit TRBD1. The CDR3 is 14 amino acids. Losses at the gene ends were 4 bases for V and 7 bases for J; bases not matched to a gene: 10. CDR1 is SQVTM and CDR2 is ANQGSEA in the germline V gene. The CDR3: CSVGDTGTGEEQYF. CDR3 nucleotides: TGCAGCGTTGGGGATACCGGGACAGGGGAAGAGCAGTACTTC.

The CDR3 DNA sequence: TGTGCCAGCAGCTTAAGGGGTAGGGAAAACACTGAAGCTTTCTTT. Translated, it gives CASSLRGRENTEAFF. The chain links TRBV7-3 to TRBJ1-1; D is ambiguous. Trimming left V 1 base short and J 2 bases short, with 11 bases between. The V gene's germline CDR1 is SGHTA and CDR2 FQGTGA. The CDR3 is made up of 15 amino acids.